The 18 T cell receptor beta chains below were found in one sample sequenced in a study of esophageal squamous cell carcinoma under preoperative chemotherapy. Time point meaning: before preoperative PTX-NDP chemotherapy. TCRdb reanalysed the PCR reads using MiXCR and keeps one entry per CDR3 protein. The sample contains around 15,000 distinct CDR3 sequences, more than 50% of which appear only once. The sample here was taken from a patient given preoperative chemotherapy. The receptors shown here come from a human donor with esophageal squamous cell carcinoma. The donor label of this sample is uncertain.

As regards this clonotype: At one of its ends the junction is not consistent with the germline gene, which may arise from a read error. This chain uses TRBV6-1 with TRBJ2-3; the D gene could be TRBD1 or TRBD2 (6 bases each). CDR1 MNHNS and CDR2 SASEGT come from the germline V gene. The CDR3 totals 16 residues. CDR3 region: CASSRKEGGAKDTQYF. CDR3 DNA sequence: TGTGCCAGCAGTCGCAAGGAGGGGGGAGCGAAAGACACGCAGTATTTC.

The chain has TRBV6-1 and TRBJ2-3; maybe TRBD1 (6 bases). The DNA end is a closer match to TRBJ2-7, so the J assignment may be wrong. Germline CDR1 and CDR2: MNHNS and SASEGT. There are 16 residues in the CDR3. The CDR3 spells CASSEEGVRAKDTQYF. CDR3 sequence (DNA): TGTGCCAGCAGTGAAGAGGGGGTGCGAGCCAAAGACACGCAGTACTTC.

This clonotype was picked up a small number of times. The chain is built from TRBV6-1 and TRBJ2-5, with 10 bases fitting TRBD2. The better agreement between TRBJ2-3 and the DNA end casts doubt on the J call. The CDR3 loop spans 15 amino acids. Looked up from germline, CDR1 is MNHNS and CDR2 is SASEGT. The CDR3 DNA sequence: TGTGCCAGCAGTCCTAGACTAGCGGGCGAAGAGACGCAGTATTTT. Amino acids: CASSPRLAGEETQYF.

The chain combines TRBV7-1 with TRBJ2-7; D uncertain. TRBV7-1 is annotated as an ORF whose role is uncertain. The CDR3 length is 15 residues. The ends were cut back, 11 bases at V and 2 bases at J, with 22 bases in the middle. The CDR3 DNA reads as TGTGCCTGCGGCGGTGCACCCCCGGGCGCCTACGAGCAGTACTTC. Its protein is CACGGAPPGAYEQYF.

The chain has TRBV6-1 and TRBJ2-1, with a possible D match to TRBD2 (6 bases). CDR3 length: 14 amino acids. V was cut by 6 bases and J by 12 bases, with 21 bases left in between. The germline V gene encodes CDR1 MNHNS and CDR2 SASEGT. The CDR3 DNA follows: TGTGCCAGCAGCTTTAGCGGTAACTACGATGCGCAGTTCTTC. Its protein product is CASSFSGNYDAQFF.

V usage is TRBV6-1 and J usage is TRBJ2-3; 8 nucleotides align to TRBD2. The DNA end is a closer match to TRBJ2-7, so the J assignment may be wrong. CDR1 is MNHNS and CDR2 is SASEGT in the germline V gene. The CDR3 is 16 residues long. CDR3 in DNA: TGTGCCAGCGGGCGCAACGGGGGGGGTGGCCAAGATACGCAGTACTTC. Protein sequence: CASGRNGGGGQDTQYF.

The table lists this clonotype with a few counts. The DNA for the CDR3 is TGTGCCACCAAAGCGGGAGGGGGGTCTATGTACGAGCAGTTCTTC. This translates into CATKAGGGSMYEQFF. The chain joins TRBV27 to TRBJ2-1, with 10 bases lining up with TRBD2. Germline V gives CDR1 MNHEY, CDR2 SMNVEV (reference sequence). The CDR3 has 15 residues. V was clipped by 10 bases and J by 10 bases; unmatched bases: 16.

Concerning this clonotype: The junction departs from germline at one end; a sequencing error may be responsible. The V gene is TRBV6-1, the J gene TRBJ2-3; D tentatively fits TRBD1 or TRBD2 (5 bases each). The CDR3 length is 15 residues. Germline loops: CDR1 MNHNS, CDR2 SASEGT. CDR3 sequence (DNA): TGTGCCAGGGGCAGAGGGGCGGGCGACCCAGATACGCAGTATTTC. Its translation: CARGRGAGDPDTQYF.

The V call is TRBV6-1, the J call TRBJ2-2; 10 nucleotides align to TRBD1. From germline, CDR1 is MNHNS and CDR2 SASEGT. The CDR3 length is 15 residues. The V and J ends lost 6 bases and 16 bases, in that order; junction bases with no gene match: 17. The CDR3 region has the DNA TGTGCCAGCAGAACCGGACAGGGGGACACCGAGGCGCAGTTTTTT. Translation gives CASRTGQGDTEAQFF.

This sequence joins TRBV6-5 and TRBJ2-3, with 10 bases matching TRBD1. Looked up from germline, CDR1 is MNHEY and CDR2 is SVGAGI. The CDR3 consists of 15 residues. The V segment lost 2 bases and the J segment 4 bases; nucleotides outside the gene matches: 3. This CDR3 reads CASSYGGTGADTQYF. The CDR3 bases are TGTGCCAGCAGTTACGGAGGGACAGGGGCAGATACGCAGTATTTT.

On this clonotype itself: The CDR3 ends on some other residue instead of the conserved phenylalanine or tryptophan, so this is likely a read error. No DNA is shown, since the ends of the CDR3 on it are uncertain; the CDR3 is the one TCRdb lists. This chain uses TRBV6-1 with TRBJ2-6; the table's D gene call, TRBD1, was not cross checked with the DNA. The CDR3 comprises 10 residues, both ends counted. From germline, CDR1 is MNHNS and CDR2 SASEGT. The CDR3 reads CASSEAPGTS.

This clonotype was seen only a few times. This chain's CDR3 is CASSLGGNPNNEQFF. DNA for the CDR3: TGTGCCAGCAGCTTAGGAGGGAACCCTAACAATGAGCAGTTCTTC. The rearrangement links TRBV11-3 to TRBJ2-1, with a possible D match to TRBD2 (5 bases). The CDR3 is made up of 15 amino acids. V was clipped by 1 base and J by 5 bases, with 12 bases between them. CDR1 is SGHNT and CDR2 is YENEEA in the germline V gene. Using reference TRBV11-3 and TRBJ2-1 for the parts outside the CDR3, the full variable domain is EAGVVQSPRYKIIEKKQPVAFWCNPISGHNTLYWYLQNLGQGPELLIRYENEEAVDDSQLPKDRFSAERLKGVDSTLKIQPAELGDSAVYLCASSLGGNPNNEQFFGPGTRLTVL.

Comment on this clonotype: One end of the junction varies from germline; a read error may be responsible. This chain links TRBV10-3 with TRBJ2-3; D may correspond to TRBD1 or TRBD2 (5 bases each). Per germline, CDR1 ENHRY and CDR2 SYGVKD. The CDR3 spans 14 residues. The CDR3 region is CASHVGVSYNKQYF. CDR3 bases: TGTGCCAGTCACGTGGGGGTGAGCTACAATAAGCAGTATTTC.

In its sample, this clonotype was seen a few times. The V call is TRBV6-1, the J call TRBJ2-4; 8 positions match TRBD2. Losses at the gene ends were 5 bases for V and 13 bases for J; bases not matched to a gene: 19. Germline V gene data show CDR1 as MNHNS and CDR2 as SASEGT. This CDR3 is 16 amino acids long. The CDR3 protein is CASSKLTGGPGNEQYF. DNA of the CDR3: TGTGCCAGCAGTAAATTAACGGGAGGGCCGGGGAATGAGCAGTACTTC.

CDR3: CASSSLAPEETQYF. CDR3 DNA: TGTGCCAGCAGCTCGCTAGCCCCAGAGGAGACCCAGTACTTC. The V gene is TRBV7-2, the J gene TRBJ2-5; perhaps TRBD2 as D (5 bases). Germline V gene data show CDR1 as SGHTA and CDR2 as FQGNSA. Trimming cost V 4 bases and J 5 bases, with 14 bases left between them. The CDR3 is 14 residues long. The whole variable domain, filled in from reference TRBV7-2 and TRBJ2-5, reads GAGVSQSPSNKVTEKGKDVELRCDPISGHTALYWYRQSLGQGLEFLIYFQGNSAPDKSGLPSDRFSAERTGGSVSTLTIQRTQQEDSAVYLCASSSLAPEETQYFGPGTRLLVL.

The chain joins TRBV6-1 to TRBJ2-1; D is unresolved. Germline V gene lookup returns CDR1 MNHNS and CDR2 SASEGT. The length of the CDR3 is 12 residues. Trimming stripped 2 bases from V and 10 bases from J, with 9 bases between. DNA of the CDR3: TGTGCCAGCAGTGAATGGGTCTACGAGCAGTTCTTC. It encodes CASSEWVYEQFF.

This clonotype was detected a few times. This sequence joins TRBV6-1 and TRBJ2-4; weak D call: TRBD2 (6 bases). Judging by the DNA end, TRBJ2-3 fits better; the J call may be wrong. Germline CDR1 MNHNS, CDR2 SASEGT. This CDR3 is built from 16 residues. The CDR3 region has the DNA TGTGCCAGCAGTGAAGGGGGACTGGGAGCCAAAAACATTCAGTATTTT. Translation: CASSEGGLGAKNIQYF.

Of note for this clonotype: One end of the junction does not line up with germline, which may come from a read error. The chain has TRBV6-1 and TRBJ2-3, with 9 bases fitting TRBD2. This CDR3 has 16 amino acids. Germline CDR1 is MNHNS and CDR2 is SASEGT. The CDR3 reads CASGGAGGRDQETQYF. Here the CDR3 DNA reads TGTGCCAGCGGGGGAGCGGGGGGACGGGACCAAGAGACGCAGTATTTC.